The 6 T cell receptor beta chains given below trace back to one sample, sequenced in a study of blood T cell repertoires in COVID-19. Sequencing used immunoSEQ multiplex PCR; TCRdb keeps in-frame clones, though not all of them. The table records about 160,000 clones, about 81% of them present only once. Specimen: peripheral blood. The source of these receptors is a woman of 80 years or more with acute or convalescent COVID-19.

This chain links TRBV2 with TRBJ1-1; D gene unclear. Per the germline V gene, CDR1 is SNHLY and CDR2 is FYNNEI. Trimming stripped 3 bases from V and 7 bases from J, with 9 bases between. The CDR3 runs 12 residues. CDR3 nucleotide sequence: TGTGCCAGCAGTGAGTTGGCGGGTGAAGCTTTCTTT. Protein sequence: CASSELAGEAFF.

This sequence joins TRBV12-3 or TRBV12-4 and TRBJ2-5; D may be TRBD2 (6 bases). The ends were cut back, 5 bases at V and 5 bases at J, with 12 bases in the middle. The CDR3 spans 13 residues. This CDR3 is CASSPTSSETQYF. CDR3 DNA: TGTGCCAGCAGTCCAACTAGCAGCGAGACCCAGTACTTC.

The chain has TRBV2 and TRBJ1-5; the match to TRBD1 covers 10 bases. The germline CDR1 and CDR2 sequences are SNHLY and FYNNEI. Unmatched junction bases numbered 5, after V lost 6 bases and J lost 9 bases. This CDR3 contains 13 residues. The CDR3 DNA sequence: TGTGCCAGCAGGGGGACAGGGGAATGGCCCCAGCATTTT. Translated, it gives CASRGTGEWPQHF.

This clone came up once. The CDR3 reads CASSSLLAGGFTDTQYF. The CDR3 coding sequence is TGTGCCAGTAGTTCCCTCCTAGCGGGGGGCTTCACAGATACGCAGTATTTT. The chain employs TRBV19 and TRBJ2-3; 11 bases are a match to TRBD2. Germline loops: CDR1 LNHDA, CDR2 SQIVND (reference sequence). V trimming: 5 bases; J trimming: 2 bases; junction bases outside the gene matches: 9. The CDR3 runs to 17 residues.

V is TRBV28 and J is TRBJ1-4; 7 bases align to TRBD1. The CDR3 consists of 15 residues. With V trimmed by 5 bases and J by 8 bases, 11 bases remained unmatched. CDR1 MDHEN and CDR2 SYDVKM come from the germline V gene. The CDR3: CASSPKTGVGEKLFF. CDR3 sequence (DNA): TGTGCCAGCAGTCCAAAAACAGGGGTGGGGGAAAAACTGTTTTTT.

This chain joins TRBV11-2 and TRBJ2-7; 14 bases align to TRBD2. The length of the CDR3 is 14 residues. CDR1 and CDR2 (germline): SGHAT, FQNNGV. V dropped 5 bases and J dropped 6; count of bases not matched to a gene: 3. The CDR3 sequence: CASSMGLAGAEQYF. CDR3 bases: TGTGCCAGCAGCATGGGACTAGCGGGAGCCGAGCAGTACTTC. Full variable domain (outside the CDR3, taken from reference TRBV11-2 and TRBJ2-7): EAGVAQSPRYKIIEKRQSVAFWCNPISGHATLYWYQQILGQGPKLLIQFQNNGVVDDSQLPKDRFSAERLKGVDSTLKIQPAKLEDSAVYLCASSMGLAGAEQYFGPGTRLTVT.